There are a few counts of the clone carrying this T cell receptor beta chain. V was cut by 0 bases and J by 4 bases, with 10 bases left in between. In germline, CDR1 is SGHDT, CDR2 YYEEEE. This CDR3 is 14 amino acids long. The source of the sample is a study of response to subunit inactivated influenza vaccine. TCRdb re-called the RT-PCR reads through MiXCR, storing one row per CDR3 protein. The data show around 200,000 distinct CDR3 sequences, about an eighth seen once. These data are also associated with another study on T cells expressing NK-cell markers. That work adds: It was by 5'RACE template switching with UMIs that TCR beta cDNA was made.

The rearrangement joins TRBV5-6 to TRBJ1-2; TRBD1 is a possible D gene (6 bases). This TCR came from a man aged 50 to 59 who received an inactivated influenza vaccine. Sequencing used CD8+ T cells sorted from PBMCs, obtained 11 to 12 days after vaccination. CDR3 protein: CASSLGDTLYGYTF. The CDR3 nucleotides are TGTGCCAGCAGCTTGGGGGACACTCTCTATGGCTACACCTTC.